This note documents a single T cell receptor beta chain sequence. Unique molecular identifiers were used in preparing the TCRbeta library. TCRdb used MiXCR to reprocess the PCR reads, holding one entry per CDR3 protein. The profile shows fewer than 130,000 distinct CDR3 sequences, approximately 10% of them singletons. V shed 2 bases and J 0 bases; nucleotides not matched to a gene: 7. The length of the CDR3 is 17 residues. Per germline, CDR1 SEHNR and CDR2 FQNEAQ (reference sequence). The entry originates in a study of T-cell reconstitution after alpha-beta-depleted transplantation in children. Source: PBMCs from the stem cell graft donor, taken from the stem cell graft. This clonotype originated in a human donor who donated a stem cell graft to a child with acute lymphoblastic leukemia. The J gene is TRBJ2-3, the V gene TRBV7-9, with 8 bases aligning to TRBD1. Written as DNA, the CDR3 is TGTGCCAGCAGCTTACCCGGACAGGGTCCTAGCACAGATACGCAGTATTTT. Translating gives CASSLPGQGPSTDTQYF.